This entry lists 27 T cell receptor beta chains sequenced from one sample in a study of cytomegalovirus exposure and HLA in healthy donors. Use of 60 Vbeta and 13 Jbeta primers characterized the PCR. Sequencing used immunoSEQ multiplex PCR; TCRdb keeps in-frame clones, though not all of them. Of about 150,000 clones listed, approximately 80% are singletons. The sequenced sample consisted of PBMCs. These receptors originate from a man aged 25 to 45 in good health and CMV-seropositive.

This clone has more than one count but fewer than ten. V gene TRBV27 combines with J gene TRBJ2-5, with 9 bases that match TRBD1. The DNA end is more similar to TRBJ2-7, so the J call may be wrong. The CDR3 sequence is 16 residues long. The germline V gene encodes CDR1 MNHEY and CDR2 SMNVEV (reference sequence). The CDR3 DNA sequence: TGTGCCAGCAGTTTATACCGGACAGGGGTAACAAACGAGCAGTACTTC. It codes for CASSLYRTGVTNEQYF.

This chain connects TRBV11-3 to TRBJ2-1, with a possible D match to TRBD2 (6 bases). From germline, CDR1 is SGHNT and CDR2 YENEEA. There are 17 residues in the CDR3. The V gene lost 4 bases and the J gene lost 0 bases, with 16 bases spanning the gap. CDR3 coding DNA: TGTGCCAGCAGCTCTGGATCCGGGACTTACTCCTACAATGAGCAGTTCTTC. This encodes CASSSGSGTYSYNEQFF.

The V and J genes are TRBV28 and TRBJ2-7; D not resolved. Trimming stripped 4 bases from V and 7 bases from J, with 11 bases between. The V gene's germline CDR1 is MDHEN and CDR2 SYDVKM. The CDR3 contains 12 residues. This chain's CDR3 is CASSSREWEQYF. In DNA, the CDR3 is TGTGCCAGCAGTTCGCGTGAGTGGGAGCAGTACTTC.

The rearrangement joins TRBV2 to TRBJ1-5, with a tentative D call TRBD1 (5 bases). Germline V CDR1 and CDR2: SNHLY, FYNNEI. Deletions cut 1 base from V and 9 bases from J, with 13 bases between. This CDR3 region has 14 residues. The CDR3: CASSEGTTIRPQHF. The CDR3 DNA is TGTGCCAGCAGTGAAGGGACAACAATCAGGCCCCAGCATTTT.

This clone was observed a single time. The same CDR3 arises from other DNA sequences in this sample as well. This chain joins TRBV6-1 and TRBJ1-5; weak D call: TRBD1 (5 bases). Trimming took 6 bases from V and 2 from J, leaving 11 bases between them. CDR3 size: 14 residues. Germline V CDR1 and CDR2: MNHNS, SASEGT. The CDR3 sequence: CASRPTGGNQPQHF. The CDR3 nucleotides read TGTGCCAGCAGGCCCACGGGGGGCAATCAGCCCCAGCATTTT.

V and J are TRBV30 and TRBJ1-4; D ambiguous. In germline, CDR1 is GTSNPN, CDR2 SVGIG (reference sequence). The CDR3 extends over 14 amino acids. V was clipped by 2 bases and J by 3 bases, with 10 bases between them. This CDR3 reads CAWSRDGANEKLFF. The CDR3 nucleotides read TGTGCCTGGAGTCGGGATGGGGCTAATGAAAAACTGTTTTTT.

The J gene is TRBJ2-2, the V gene TRBV2; D ambiguous. V lost 6 bases to trimming and J lost 0 bases, with 8 bases between them. The germline V gene encodes CDR1 SNHLY and CDR2 FYNNEI. This CDR3 is built from 14 residues. The CDR3 sequence is CASRQTTNTGELFF. The CDR3 DNA follows: TGTGCCAGCAGACAGACAACGAACACCGGGGAGCTGTTTTTT.

CDR3 DNA sequence: TGTGCCAGCAGCTTAGATCACCAGGTAACCTCCTACGAGCAGTACTTC. It encodes CASSLDHQVTSYEQYF. This chain connects TRBV11-2 to TRBJ2-7; no firm D call. The CDR3 has 16 residues. Trimming removed 0 bases from V and 0 bases from J, with 12 bases in between. Germline V gene data show CDR1 as SGHAT and CDR2 as FQNNGV.

V and J are TRBV5-6 and TRBJ2-5; 7 bases are a match to TRBD2. The end of the DNA is better explained by TRBJ2-7, so the J call may be wrong. The CDR3 contains 15 residues. CDR1 is SGHDT, CDR2 YYEEEE, per germline. The CDR3 DNA follows: TGTGCCAGCAGCTTGGCGTCCGGGAGGTACTACGAGCAGTACTTC. It yields the protein CASSLASGRYYEQYF.

The chain couples TRBV5-5 to TRBJ1-5; D is ambiguous. V gave up 4 bases and J gave up 0 bases, with 11 bases separating them. Germline V CDR1 and CDR2: SGHKS, YYEKEE (reference sequence). The CDR3 covers 15 residues. CDR3 DNA: TGTGCCAGCAGCCTGAGCTCCTATAGCAATCAGCCCCAGCATTTT. Translated, it gives CASSLSSYSNQPQHF.

The rearrangement links TRBV7-9 to TRBJ2-7; TRBD2 is a possible D gene (6 bases). The V and J ends lost 1 base and 6 bases respectively, with 19 bases between them. There are 16 residues in the CDR3. Per germline, CDR1 SEHNR and CDR2 FQNEAQ (reference sequence). The CDR3: CASSLGPGSGVSEQYF. CDR3 sequence (DNA): TGTGCCAGCAGCTTAGGTCCCGGGAGCGGTGTCTCCGAGCAGTACTTC.

CDR3 nucleotide sequence: TGTGCCAGCAGTTACTCCCAGGTTGAAGAGACCCAGTACTTC. This gives the protein CASSYSQVEETQYF. The rearrangement joins TRBV6-6 to TRBJ2-5; no clear D gene. The CDR3 contains 14 residues. V lost 0 bases, J lost 3 bases, and 8 bases lay in between. CDR1 is MNHNY and CDR2 is SVGAGI in the germline V gene (reference sequence).

This clone was counted between two and nine times. The chain uses TRBV2 and TRBJ2-1; 9 bases line up with TRBD2. The J segment lost 4 bases and the V segment lost 6 bases, leaving 4 bases of the junction unmatched. The length of the CDR3 is 14 residues. Germline CDR1 and CDR2: SNHLY and FYNNEI. In DNA, the CDR3 is TGTGCCAGCAGCGGACTAGCGACATACAATGAGCAGTTCTTC. Its translation is CASSGLATYNEQFF.

This clone was counted once. This chain links TRBV7-2 with TRBJ1-5, with TRBD1 identical over 7 bases. The germline gives CDR1 SGHTA, CDR2 FQGNSA. The ends lost 5 bases at V and 1 base at J; junction bases unmatched: 8. This CDR3 has 16 residues. The CDR3 DNA reads as TGTGCCAGCAGCCCCTCGACAGGGTTCAGCAATCAGCCCCAGCATTTT. Translated, it gives CASSPSTGFSNQPQHF.

This clone was detected once. J is TRBJ2-4 and V is TRBV19, with D perhaps matching TRBD2 (6 bases). Germline CDR1 reads LNHDA; CDR2 reads SQIVND (reference sequence). CDR3 size: 15 residues. Trimming removed 0 bases from V and 6 bases from J, with 12 bases in between. CDR3 DNA: TGTGCCAGTAGTATAGACGCCGGGACTCTAAACATTCAGTACTTC. Its protein product is CASSIDAGTLNIQYF.

The chain has TRBV6-1 and TRBJ2-1; TRBD1 might be the D (6 bases). Per the germline V gene, CDR1 is MNHNS and CDR2 is SASEGT. The CDR3 sequence is 12 residues long. The V gene lost 6 bases and the J gene lost 9 bases, with 12 bases spanning the gap. The CDR3 spells CASRIIRGEQFF. DNA for the CDR3: TGTGCCAGCAGGATTATCAGGGGTGAGCAGTTCTTC.

The J gene is TRBJ2-5, the V gene TRBV5-1; D uncertain. CDR3 length equals 12 residues. The V end lost 4 bases, the J end lost 11 bases, and 15 bases lay between the germline ends. Germline V CDR1 and CDR2: SGHRS, YFSETQ. CDR3 sequence: CASSPLRGEQYF. CDR3 DNA sequence: TGCGCCAGCAGCCCTCTTCGAGGTGAGCAGTACTTC.

The V call is TRBV25-1, the J call TRBJ2-5, with D hard to call. The ends were cut back, 1 base at V and 1 base at J, with 7 bases in the middle. Germline V gene sequence: CDR1 MGHDK, CDR2 SYGVNS. The CDR3 runs 14 residues. The CDR3 loop reads CASSESRGQETQYF. The CDR3 DNA sequence: TGTGCCAGCAGTGAATCGAGAGGCCAAGAGACCCAGTACTTC.

This rearrangement joins TRBV4-2 to TRBJ2-4, with 7 bases fitting TRBD2. V lost 4 bases, J lost 5 bases, and 14 bases stayed unmatched. The CDR3 length is 17 residues. Per germline, CDR1 LGHNA and CDR2 YNFKEQ. The CDR3 loop is CASSLEPNGLAENIQYF. The CDR3 bases are TGTGCCAGCAGCCTGGAACCAAATGGGCTAGCGGAAAACATTCAGTACTTC.

The genes are TRBV18 and TRBJ1-5, with no clear D. V lost 3 bases and J lost 0, with 3 bases in between. CDR3 length: 13 amino acids. CDR1 KGHSH and CDR2 LQKENI come from the germline V gene. The CDR3 loop reads CASSPSSNQPQHF. DNA of the CDR3: TGTGCCAGCTCACCTAGTAGCAATCAGCCCCAGCATTTT.

The rearrangement links TRBV14 to TRBJ1-2, with a possible D match to TRBD1 (6 bases). Trimming cost V 4 bases and J 7 bases, with 13 bases left between them. CDR1 and CDR2 from the germline V gene are SGHDN and FVKESK. This CDR3 is 13 amino acids long. DNA of the CDR3: TGTGCCAGCAGCCCCTACAGGGATAGTGGCTACACCTTC. This gives the protein CASSPYRDSGYTF. Looking up the rest from reference TRBV14 and TRBJ1-2 gives the full variable domain: EAGVTQFPSHSVIEKGQTVTLRCDPISGHDNLYWYRRVMGKEIKFLLHFVKESKQDESGMPNNRFLAERTGGTYSTLKVQPAELEDSGVYFCASSPYRDSGYTFGSGTRLTVV.

V is TRBV12-5 and J is TRBJ2-1; TRBD2 agrees at 9 bases. This CDR3 has 16 residues. Germline values: CDR1 LGHNT, CDR2 FRNRAP. After removal of 5 bases from V and 5 bases from J, the junction contained 10 bases not matched to a gene. For the CDR3, the DNA is TGTGCTAGTGGTCCCGCGGGAGGGCCTCCCGACAATGAGCAGTTCTTC. The encoded protein is CASGPAGGPPDNEQFF.

The chain is built from TRBV28 and TRBJ2-7; 8 nucleotides match TRBD1. Trimming at V came to 7 bases and at J to 2 bases, leaving 4 bases not matched to a gene. The length of the CDR3 is 13 residues. Germline V CDR1 and CDR2: MDHEN, SYDVKM. The CDR3 region is CASNSGGPYEQYF. For the CDR3, the DNA is TGTGCCAGCAACTCAGGGGGCCCCTACGAGCAGTACTTC.

V usage is TRBV15 and J usage is TRBJ2-7, with a tentative D call TRBD2 (5 bases). The CDR3 is 14 residues long. Trimming removed 1 base from V and 2 bases from J, with 9 bases in between. Germline loops: CDR1 LNHNV, CDR2 YYDKDF (reference sequence). The CDR3 region has the DNA TGTGCCACCAGCAGAGTTGCGGGCACCTACGAGCAGTACTTC. Its translation: CATSRVAGTYEQYF.

This clone was picked up a small number of times. A junction end diverges from the germline sequence, so it may reflect a read error. Different DNA sequences within this sample yield the same CDR3. This chain uses TRBV6-1 with TRBJ2-7; D uncertain. The CDR3 is 13 residues long. Germline CDR1 MNHNS, CDR2 SASEGT. This CDR3 is CASREDTSYEQYF. In DNA, the CDR3 is TGTGCCAGCAGGGAAGACACCTCCTACGAGCAGTACTTC.

V is TRBV28 and J is TRBJ1-5; 7 positions agree with TRBD1. This CDR3 has 15 residues. CDR1 is MDHEN and CDR2 is SYDVKM in the germline V gene. V gave up 6 bases and J gave up 0 bases; unmatched junction bases: 5. CDR3 amino acids: CASRTGAGSNQPQHF. The CDR3 bases are TGTGCCAGCAGAACAGGGGCCGGTAGCAATCAGCCCCAGCATTTT.

In DNA, the CDR3 is TGTGCCTGGAGTATCGGGGTTTACAATGAGCAGTTCTTC. It codes for CAWSIGVYNEQFF. The chain employs TRBV30 and TRBJ2-1; a weak D match, TRBD2 (5 bases). Trimming left V 2 bases short and J 4 bases short, with 9 bases between. From germline, CDR1 is GTSNPN and CDR2 SVGIG (reference sequence). CDR3 length: 13 amino acids.